A single sample is the source of the 20 T cell receptor beta chains below, sequenced in a study of OX40 agonist ivuxolimab in advanced cancers. Some clones are missing from TCRdb's copy, which holds only in-frame ones; the method was immunoSEQ multiplex PCR. The data hold some 58,000 clones, with roughly 80% observed a single time. Source: CD4+ or CD8+ T cells sorted from blood, taken in a trial of the OX40 agonist ivuxolimab. These receptors came from an adult with an advanced solid tumor such as melanoma, head and neck, liver or kidney cancer.

The CDR3 region has the DNA TGTGCCAGCAGACTAGCGGGAGTGGGAGGGCTCTACGAGCAGTACTTC. This translates into CASRLAGVGGLYEQYF. This chain joins TRBV27 and TRBJ2-5; TRBD2 aligns across 11 bases. TRBJ2-7 matches the DNA end more closely, so the J call is doubtful. In germline, CDR1 is MNHEY, CDR2 SMNVEV (reference sequence). The CDR3 covers 16 residues.

The chain combines TRBV5-6 with TRBJ2-1; no reliable D call. This CDR3 has 14 amino acids. Trimming cost V 0 bases and J 10 bases, with 14 bases left between them. Germline lookup yields CDR1 SGHDT and CDR2 YYEEEE. This chain's CDR3 is CASSLVSGWNEQFF. DNA for the CDR3: TGTGCCAGCAGCTTGGTTTCTGGGTGGAACGAGCAGTTCTTC.

This chain uses TRBV6-5 with TRBJ2-2; D gene uncertain. Looked up from germline, CDR1 is MNHEY and CDR2 is SVGAGI. V lost 6 bases to trimming and J lost 0 bases, with 11 bases between them. The CDR3 totals 15 residues. The CDR3 loop reads CASRINNANTGELFF. As DNA, the CDR3 is TGTGCCAGCAGGATTAACAACGCGAACACCGGGGAGCTGTTTTTT.

The chain links TRBV5-1 to TRBJ2-7; D is possibly TRBD2 (6 bases). V shed 1 base and J shed 7 bases, with 15 bases lying between them. Germline values: CDR1 SGHRS, CDR2 YFSETQ. CDR3 length: 14 residues. CDR3 in DNA: TGCGCCAGCAGCTTGTTTGGAGGGCCGGGGGAGCAGTACGTC. Translation gives CASSLFGGPGEQYV.

This chain links TRBV14 with TRBJ2-1; 9 bases line up with TRBD2. This CDR3 contains 18 residues. V gave up 1 base and J gave up 0 bases; unmatched junction bases: 7. Germline assignment: CDR1 SGHDN and CDR2 FVKESK. CDR3: CASSQVRGGRASYNEQFF. In DNA, the CDR3 is TGTGCCAGCAGCCAAGTTCGAGGCGGGAGGGCCTCCTACAATGAGCAGTTCTTC.

The genes are TRBV5-1 and TRBJ2-1, with TRBD2 matching 8 bases. Germline V gene sequence: CDR1 SGHRS, CDR2 YFSETQ. Germline trimming cut 4 bases from V and 4 bases from J; bases unmatched to any gene: 7. The CDR3 extends over 15 amino acids. The CDR3 coding sequence is TGCGCCAGCAGCCAAGCGGGAGTCAGATACAATGAGCAGTTCTTC. Protein product: CASSQAGVRYNEQFF. Filled out from reference TRBV5-1 and TRBJ2-1, the complete variable domain reads KAGVTQTPRYLIKTRGQQVTLSCSPISGHRSVSWYQQTPGQGLQFLFEYFSETQRNKGNFPGRFSGRQFSNSRSEMNVSTLELGDSALYLCASSQAGVRYNEQFFGPGTRLTVL.

Only one count was recorded for this clone. This chain joins TRBV18 and TRBJ2-1; D is unclear. V was clipped by 0 bases and J by 5 bases, with 11 bases between them. Germline V gives CDR1 KGHSH, CDR2 LQKENI. The CDR3 covers 15 residues. The CDR3 sequence: CASSPPNTLHNEQFF. The DNA for the CDR3 is TGTGCCAGCTCACCACCTAACACACTTCACAATGAGCAGTTCTTC.

This clone has just a few counts. The rearrangement links TRBV4-1 to TRBJ1-2, with D tentatively TRBD1 (5 bases). The CDR3 is made up of 13 amino acids. The germline CDR1 and CDR2 sequences are MGHRA and YSYEKL. V lost 6 bases and J 3 bases, leaving 11 bases between the germline ends. The CDR3 region is CASRRGADYGYTF. The CDR3 DNA sequence: TGCGCCAGCAGGAGGGGAGCAGACTATGGCTACACCTTC.

The CDR3 nucleotides read TGTGCCAGCAGTTACTCTAGGCTGTTGGGCGAGCAGTACTTC. Translated, it gives CASSYSRLLGEQYF. V usage is TRBV6-5 and J usage is TRBJ2-7, with no clear D. CDR3 size: 14 residues. CDR1 is MNHEY and CDR2 is SVGAGI in the germline V gene. The V end was cut by 0 bases, the J end by 6 bases, with 12 bases between.

This clone has just a few counts. In the same sample, other DNA sequences code for this CDR3. The chain links TRBV30 to TRBJ2-7; 7 nucleotides match TRBD2. CDR1 is GTSNPN, CDR2 SVGIG, per germline (reference sequence). The CDR3 has 11 amino acids. Germline trimming cut 2 bases from V and 7 bases from J; bases unmatched to any gene: 2. The CDR3: CAWSWGGEQYV. The CDR3 DNA reads TGTGCCTGGAGTTGGGGGGGGGAGCAGTACGTC.

V usage is TRBV19 and J usage is TRBJ2-6; tentative D call: TRBD1 (6 bases). CDR1 LNHDA and CDR2 SQIVND come from the germline V gene (reference sequence). The V gene lost 3 bases and the J gene lost 1 base, with 7 bases spanning the gap. The CDR3 is made up of 15 amino acids. The CDR3 here is CASSIGQSGANVLTF. The CDR3 DNA reads as TGTGCCAGTAGTATCGGACAGTCTGGGGCCAACGTCCTGACTTTC. The full variable domain, with the rest looked up from reference TRBV19 and TRBJ2-6, is DGGITQSPKYLFRKEGQNVTLSCEQNLNHDAMYWYRQDPGQGLRLIYYSQIVNDFQKGDIAEGYSVSREKKESFPLTVTSAQKNPTAFYLCASSIGQSGANVLTFGAGSRLTVL.

V is TRBV18 and J is TRBJ1-3, with 7 bases identical to TRBD1. Trimming took 0 bases from V and 1 from J; bases not matched to a gene: 3. The CDR3 has 16 residues. Germline lookup yields CDR1 KGHSH and CDR2 LQKENI. CDR3 DNA: TGTGCCAGCTCACCACCGCGGACAGGATCTGGAAACACCATATATTTT. This gives the protein CASSPPRTGSGNTIYF. Complete variable domain (other parts from reference TRBV18 and TRBJ1-3): NAGVMQNPRHLVRRRGQEARLRCSPMKGHSHVYWYRQLPEEGLKFMVYLQKENIIDESGMPKERFSAEFPKEGPSILRIQQVVRGDSAAYFCASSPPRTGSGNTIYFGEGSWLTVV.

This clone came up a few times. The V call is TRBV19, the J call TRBJ1-1, with TRBD1 as a possible D gene (6 bases). Germline-derived CDR1 and CDR2 are LNHDA and SQIVND (reference sequence). The CDR3 sequence is 14 residues long. V lost 3 bases and J lost 1, with 9 bases in between. The CDR3 DNA reads TGTGCCAGTAGTATTCCGGGACAGAACACTGAAGCTTTCTTT. This codes for CASSIPGQNTEAFF.

CDR3 region: CASTGGAAFSLVNEQFF. For the CDR3, the DNA is TGTGCCAGCACGGGGGGGGCTGCTTTTTCATTAGTCAATGAGCAGTTCTTC. This chain uses TRBV19 with TRBJ2-1; the match to TRBD2 covers 8 bases. With V trimmed by 9 bases and J by 6 bases, 19 bases remained unmatched. The CDR3 is 17 residues long. The germline V gene encodes CDR1 LNHDA and CDR2 SQIVND (reference sequence).

The chain employs TRBV27 and TRBJ1-2, with a tentative D call TRBD1 (5 bases). Germline V gene sequence: CDR1 MNHEY, CDR2 SMNVEV (reference sequence). V was shortened by 2 bases and J by 7 bases, with 14 bases between the two germline ends. CDR3 length equals 14 residues. CDR3 DNA sequence: TGTGCCAGCAGTTTAGACAGTTTATCTGGTGGCTACACCTTC. It codes for CASSLDSLSGGYTF.

This chain uses TRBV19 with TRBJ1-5, with D possibly TRBD1 on 6 matching bases. This CDR3 has 14 residues. V shed 6 bases and J shed 2 bases, with 11 bases lying between them. The germline gives CDR1 LNHDA, CDR2 SQIVND (reference sequence). The CDR3 sequence: CASSRTVRNQPQHF. CDR3 nucleotides: TGTGCCAGTAGCCGGACAGTCCGCAATCAGCCCCAGCATTTT.

The chain recombines TRBV5-1 with TRBJ2-3, with TRBD2 matching over 10 bases. V dropped 5 bases and J dropped 3; count of bases not matched to a gene: 9. This CDR3 region has 16 residues. Germline V lookup: CDR1 SGHRS, CDR2 YFSETQ. The CDR3 nucleotides are TGCGCCAGCAGGTTACTAGCGGGACGAATTACAGATACGCAGTATTTT. Translated: CASRLLAGRITDTQYF.

The CDR3 region is CASSLAPRPQETQYF. CDR3 sequence (DNA): TGTGCCAGCAGCTTGGCTCCCAGACCTCAAGAGACCCAGTACTTC. V usage is TRBV5-4 and J usage is TRBJ2-5; no clear D gene. Trimming pared 0 bases from V and 2 bases from J, leaving 11 bases between. Germline assignment: CDR1 SGHNT and CDR2 YYREEE (reference sequence). The CDR3 sequence is 15 residues long.

This clone is medium-sized. The V call is TRBV7-2, the J call TRBJ2-1, with a tentative D call TRBD2 (6 bases). Germline assignment: CDR1 SGHTA and CDR2 FQGNSA. The CDR3 is 16 residues long. Deletions cut 5 bases from V and 8 bases from J, with 22 bases between. CDR3 region: CASSAPPAGWEDEQFF. The CDR3 DNA reads TGTGCCAGCAGCGCCCCTCCGGCGGGATGGGAGGATGAGCAGTTCTTC.

V is TRBV7-2 and J is TRBJ2-3, with a tentative D call TRBD1 (6 bases). Germline V gives CDR1 SGHTA, CDR2 FQGNSA. This CDR3 comprises 16 residues. Deletions cut 1 base from V and 3 bases from J, with 14 bases between. The CDR3 spells CASSLVAWQGTDTQYF. In DNA form, the CDR3 reads TGTGCCAGCAGCTTAGTGGCTTGGCAGGGGACAGATACGCAGTATTTT. The variable domain in full, with the rest retrieved from reference TRBV7-2 and TRBJ2-3, is GAGVSQSPSNKVTEKGKDVELRCDPISGHTALYWYRQSLGQGLEFLIYFQGNSAPDKSGLPSDRFSAERTGGSVSTLTIQRTQQEDSAVYLCASSLVAWQGTDTQYFGPGTRLTVL.